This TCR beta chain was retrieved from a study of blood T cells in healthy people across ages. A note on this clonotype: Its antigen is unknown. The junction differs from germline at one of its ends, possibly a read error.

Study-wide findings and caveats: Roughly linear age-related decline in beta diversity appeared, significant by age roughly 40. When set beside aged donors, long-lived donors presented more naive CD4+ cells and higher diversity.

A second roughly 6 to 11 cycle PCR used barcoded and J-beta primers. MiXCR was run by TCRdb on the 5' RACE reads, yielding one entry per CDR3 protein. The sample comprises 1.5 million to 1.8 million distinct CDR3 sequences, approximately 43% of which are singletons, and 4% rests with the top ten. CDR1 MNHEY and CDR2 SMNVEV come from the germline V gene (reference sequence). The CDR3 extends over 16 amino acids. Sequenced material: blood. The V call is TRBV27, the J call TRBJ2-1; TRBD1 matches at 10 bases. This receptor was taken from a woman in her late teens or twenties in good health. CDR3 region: CASRKPGQGESNEQSF. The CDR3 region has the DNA TGTGCCAGCAGAAAACCCGGACAGGGGGAGAGCAATGAGCAGTCCTTC.